The 20 T cell receptor beta chains below come from one sample, sequenced in a study of cytomegalovirus exposure and HLA in healthy donors. PCR was performed using 60 Vbeta and 13 Jbeta primers. Measured with immunoSEQ multiplex PCR; TCRdb has only the in-frame clones, and not every one. The sample holds some 150,000 clones, over 60% seen once. Sequencing was done on a sample of PBMCs. The source is a male donor in good health and CMV-seronegative.

The rearrangement links TRBV21-1 to TRBJ1-1; no DNA check was done on the table's D call, TRBD1. TRBV21-1 is shown as a pseudogene. This CDR3 is built from 16 residues. The CDR3, as DNA: TGTGCCAGCAGCTCCCGCCCGACAGGGGGAGATAGTGAAGCTTTCTTT. Translation gives CASSSRPTGGDSEAFF.

The chain carries TRBV29-1 and TRBJ1-4; no firm D call. V lost 0 bases to trimming and J lost 0 bases, with 5 bases between them. This CDR3 contains 14 residues. Germline V gives CDR1 SQVTM, CDR2 ANQGSEA. The DNA of the CDR3 is TGCAGCGTTGAAGACCCTGCAACTAATGAAAAACTGTTTTTT. Translation gives CSVEDPATNEKLFF.

The gene calls are TRBV28 and TRBJ2-7; D is possibly TRBD2 (7 bases). In germline, CDR1 is MDHEN, CDR2 SYDVKM. Trimming removed 3 bases at V and 8 bases at J, with 17 bases between. This CDR3 is 14 amino acids long. As DNA, the CDR3 is TGTGCCAGCAGTTTCCCCCCTGGGGGGGGCAAGCAGTACTTC. Its protein is CASSFPPGGGKQYF.

The rearrangement links TRBV27 to TRBJ2-1; D possibly corresponds to TRBD2 (5 bases). V shed 8 bases and J shed 0 bases, with 17 bases lying between them. This CDR3 comprises 16 residues. The germline V gene encodes CDR1 MNHEY and CDR2 SMNVEV (reference sequence). DNA for the CDR3: TGTGCCAGCCGACCTACTTGGGAGAGCTCCTACAATGAGCAGTTCTTC. Its translation is CASRPTWESSYNEQFF.

The rearrangement uses TRBV7-9 and TRBJ2-5, with D unclear. The CDR3 sequence is 13 residues long. The V and J ends lost 1 base and 2 bases respectively, with 5 bases between them. Germline values: CDR1 SEHNR, CDR2 FQNEAQ (reference sequence). The chain's CDR3 is CASSLGQQETQYF. CDR3 coding DNA: TGTGCCAGCAGCTTAGGTCAGCAAGAGACCCAGTACTTC.

The V call is TRBV7-2, the J call TRBJ2-7; TRBD1 aligns across 10 bases. V gave up 7 bases and J gave up 5 bases; unmatched junction bases: 8. This CDR3 has 14 amino acids. The V gene's germline CDR1 is SGHTA and CDR2 FQGNSA. The CDR3 spells CASTRDRGLNEQYF. In DNA form, the CDR3 reads TGTGCCAGCACTCGGGACAGGGGATTGAACGAGCAGTACTTC.

The CDR3 DNA sequence: TGCAGCGTACCCGGACAGGGAAACACTGAAGCTTTCTTT. It is translated as CSVPGQGNTEAFF. The chain has TRBV29-1 and TRBJ1-1; 8 nucleotides line up with TRBD1. Germline lookup yields CDR1 SQVTM and CDR2 ANQGSEA. The CDR3 contains 13 residues. The trim removed 6 bases at V and 2 bases at J, leaving 5 bases unmatched. The full variable domain, with the rest looked up from reference TRBV29-1 and TRBJ1-1, is SAVISQKPSRDICQRGTSLTIQCQVDSQVTMMFWYRQQPGQSLTLIATANQGSEATYESGFVIDKFPISRPNLTFSTLTVSNMSPEDSSIYLCSVPGQGNTEAFFGQGTRLTVV.

Only a few counts were recorded for this clone. The chain links TRBV4-3 to TRBJ2-7; 11 nucleotides align to TRBD1. Germline trimming cut 5 bases from V and 3 bases from J; bases unmatched to any gene: 6. The CDR3 is made up of 15 amino acids. The germline CDR1 and CDR2 sequences are LGHNA and YSLEER. The DNA of the CDR3 is TGCGCCAGCAGCTTATCCGGGACAGGGGGCTACGAGCAGTACTTC. Translated: CASSLSGTGGYEQYF.

V gene TRBV14 combines with J gene TRBJ1-1, with 8 bases aligning to TRBD1. The CDR3 is made up of 14 amino acids. V dropped 4 bases and J dropped 2; count of bases not matched to a gene: 3. Germline CDR1 reads SGHDN; CDR2 reads FVKESK. Here the CDR3 reads CASSPGGINTEAFF. CDR3 DNA sequence: TGTGCCAGCAGCCCAGGGGGCATCAACACTGAAGCTTTCTTT.

The chain links TRBV2 to TRBJ2-1; 7 bases agree with TRBD2. CDR1 SNHLY and CDR2 FYNNEI come from the germline V gene. The CDR3 runs to 13 residues. V dropped 6 bases and J dropped 5; count of bases not matched to a gene: 4. The CDR3 DNA reads as TGTGCCAGCAGCCGGGACTATAACAATGAGCAGTTCTTC. Amino acid sequence: CASSRDYNNEQFF.

This clone was seen a single time. This rearrangement joins TRBV11-2 to TRBJ1-3; D remains ambiguous. V was clipped by 5 bases and J by 2 bases, with 22 bases between them. The CDR3 consists of 18 residues. Per the germline V gene, CDR1 is SGHAT and CDR2 is FQNNGV. The CDR3 reads CASSLPRYRGKAGNTIYF. The CDR3 coding sequence is TGTGCCAGCAGCCTACCTCGTTACCGGGGAAAGGCTGGAAACACCATATATTTT.

The J gene is TRBJ2-5, the V gene TRBV5-6, with D perhaps matching TRBD1 (6 bases). There are 14 residues in the CDR3. The germline gives CDR1 SGHDT, CDR2 YYEEEE. V was trimmed by 3 bases and J by 1 base, leaving 10 bases between them. CDR3 sequence (DNA): TGTGCCAGCAGCTGGCGACAGGTCCAAGAGACCCAGTACTTC. Residues: CASSWRQVQETQYF.

The chain carries TRBV19 and TRBJ1-1, with D maybe TRBD1 (6 bases). From germline, CDR1 is LNHDA and CDR2 SQIVND (reference sequence). The length of the CDR3 is 17 residues. Trimming cost V 1 base and J 0 bases, with 15 bases left between them. This CDR3 is CASSIVPGARMNTEAFF. CDR3 nucleotides: TGTGCCAGTAGTATAGTCCCAGGGGCTAGGATGAACACTGAAGCTTTCTTT. Full variable domain (rest looked up from reference TRBV19 and TRBJ1-1): DGGITQSPKYLFRKEGQNVTLSCEQNLNHDAMYWYRQDPGQGLRLIYYSQIVNDFQKGDIAEGYSVSREKKESFPLTVTSAQKNPTAFYLCASSIVPGARMNTEAFFGQGTRLTVV.

Concerning this clone: At one boundary the junction diverges from the germline segment, which might be a read error. The same CDR3 is also encoded by other DNA sequences in this sample. V is TRBV7-2 and J is TRBJ1-1, with a possible D match to TRBD1 (5 bases). CDR3 size: 14 residues. The germline CDR1 and CDR2 sequences are SGHTA and FQGNSA. The CDR3 nucleotides read TGCGCCAGCAGCTTTGGTCAGGGTAATACTGAAGCTTTCTTT. Protein product: CASSFGQGNTEAFF.

The chain joins TRBV5-4 to TRBJ2-7; perhaps TRBD1 as D (5 bases). V gave up 1 base and J gave up 6 bases, with 11 bases separating them. CDR1 SGHNT and CDR2 YYREEE come from the germline V gene (reference sequence). The CDR3 totals 13 residues. The chain's CDR3 is CASSLSRGSEQYF. The CDR3 coding sequence is TGTGCCAGCAGCTTGTCTAGGGGTTCCGAGCAGTACTTC.

The V gene is TRBV5-6, the J gene TRBJ2-1, with 7 bases that match TRBD2. Germline V gene lookup returns CDR1 SGHDT and CDR2 YYEEEE. Trimming took 2 bases from V and 4 from J; bases not matched to a gene: 6. CDR3 length equals 15 residues. The CDR3 DNA is TGTGCCAGCAGCTTTTGGCGGGAGAGGTACAATGAGCAGTTCTTC. This sequence encodes CASSFWRERYNEQFF.

This clone was counted a single time. The rearrangement uses TRBV30 and TRBJ2-1; the match to TRBD2 covers 8 bases. The CDR3 contains 14 residues. Trimming at V came to 3 bases and at J to 6 bases, leaving 7 bases not matched to a gene. Germline CDR1 is GTSNPN and CDR2 is SVGIG (reference sequence). CDR3 in amino acids: CAWRGQGLGNEQFF. CDR3 sequence (DNA): TGTGCCTGGAGAGGGCAGGGACTAGGCAATGAGCAGTTCTTC. Filled out from reference TRBV30 and TRBJ2-1, the complete variable domain reads SQTIHQWPATLVQPVGSPLSLECTVEGTSNPNLYWYRQAAGRGLQLLFYSVGIGQISSEVPQNLSASRPQDRQFILSSKKLLLSDSGFYLCAWRGQGLGNEQFFGPGTRLTVL.

V and J are TRBV30 and TRBJ1-1; 7 nucleotides line up with TRBD1. Germline CDR1 is GTSNPN and CDR2 is SVGIG (reference sequence). The CDR3 spans 14 residues. The J segment lost 2 bases and the V segment lost 3 bases, leaving 6 bases of the junction unmatched. CDR3: CAWRGDSENTEAFF. CDR3 in DNA: TGTGCCTGGAGGGGGGACAGTGAAAACACTGAAGCTTTCTTT.

This clone has a handful of counts. This rearrangement joins TRBV18 to TRBJ2-1; D is undetermined. This CDR3 has 15 amino acids. Germline V CDR1 and CDR2: KGHSH, LQKENI. V was clipped by 3 bases and J by 6 bases, with 15 bases between them. CDR3 region: CASSPAYSFPNEQFF. The CDR3 DNA is TGTGCCAGCTCACCGGCTTACAGCTTTCCCAATGAGCAGTTCTTC. Complete variable domain (other parts from reference TRBV18 and TRBJ2-1): NAGVMQNPRHLVRRRGQEARLRCSPMKGHSHVYWYRQLPEEGLKFMVYLQKENIIDESGMPKERFSAEFPKEGPSILRIQQVVRGDSAAYFCASSPAYSFPNEQFFGPGTRLTVL.

This clone occurred once. The chain joins TRBV5-1 to TRBJ1-6, with 10 positions matching TRBD1. The V and J ends lost 4 bases and 11 bases, in that order; junction bases with no gene match: 3. This CDR3 has 13 amino acids. CDR1 and CDR2 (germline): SGHRS, YFSETQ. The chain's CDR3 is CASSQDRGPPLHF. CDR3 bases: TGCGCCAGCAGCCAAGACAGGGGGCCACCCCTCCACTTT.